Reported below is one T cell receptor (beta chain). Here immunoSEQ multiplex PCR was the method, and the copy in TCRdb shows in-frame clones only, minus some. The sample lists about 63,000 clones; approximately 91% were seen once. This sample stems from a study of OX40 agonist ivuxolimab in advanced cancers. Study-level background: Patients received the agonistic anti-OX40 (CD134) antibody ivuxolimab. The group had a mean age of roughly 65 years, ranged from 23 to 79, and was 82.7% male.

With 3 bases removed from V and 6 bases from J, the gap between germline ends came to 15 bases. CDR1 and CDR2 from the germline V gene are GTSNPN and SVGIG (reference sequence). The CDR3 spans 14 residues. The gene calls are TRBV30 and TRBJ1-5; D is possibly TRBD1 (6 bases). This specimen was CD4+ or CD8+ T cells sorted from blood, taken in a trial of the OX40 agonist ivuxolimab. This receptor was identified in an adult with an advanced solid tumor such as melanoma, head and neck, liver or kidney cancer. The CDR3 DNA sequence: TGTGCCTGGAGCCACAGGTTAGGGGGTCAGCCCCAGCATTTT. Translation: CAWSHRLGGQPQHF.